This TCR beta chain derives from a study of T cell responses to AZD1222 COVID-19 vaccine. Across the whole study: The study pooled second doses at about 4 or about 12 weeks. Broader study findings: Seropositive status at baseline applied to only a handful of AZD1222 recipients. Spike-specific TCR breadth and depth rose after two AZD1222 doses. Researchers report vaccine-associated CD4 TCRs spanning spike, with dominance at 160-218 and 743-854.

The assay was immunoSEQ multiplex PCR, and TCRdb's table has in-frame clones only and misses some. The sample comprises around 120,000 clones, around 92% of which are singletons, and approximately 1.1% rests with the top ten. Concerning this clone itself: The antigen remains unidentified.

The germline gives CDR1 LGHDT, CDR2 YNNKEL (reference sequence). V lost 1 base and J lost 2; bases outside the gene matches: 3. CDR3 length: 15 residues. The J gene is TRBJ2-5, the V gene TRBV3-1 (or the pseudogene TRBV3-2); 8 bases fit TRBD1. This material consisted of peripheral blood, taken on day 0 of AZD1222 vaccination. The sequence came from an adult in good health. As DNA, the CDR3 is TGTGCCAGCAGCCAAGTTGGACAGGGACAAGAGACCCAGTACTTC. Its translation is CASSQVGQGQETQYF.